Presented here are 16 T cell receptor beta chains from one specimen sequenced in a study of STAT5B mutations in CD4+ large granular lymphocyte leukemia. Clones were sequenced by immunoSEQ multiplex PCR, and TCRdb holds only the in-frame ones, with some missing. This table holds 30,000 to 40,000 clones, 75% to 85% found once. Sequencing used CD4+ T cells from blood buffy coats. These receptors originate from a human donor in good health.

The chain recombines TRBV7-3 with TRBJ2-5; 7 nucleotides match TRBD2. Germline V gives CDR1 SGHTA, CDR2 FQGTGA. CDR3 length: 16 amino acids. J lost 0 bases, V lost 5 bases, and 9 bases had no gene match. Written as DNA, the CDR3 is TGTGCCAGCAGCCCCCCTGGGGCGGGGGACCAAGAGACCCAGTACTTC. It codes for CASSPPGAGDQETQYF.

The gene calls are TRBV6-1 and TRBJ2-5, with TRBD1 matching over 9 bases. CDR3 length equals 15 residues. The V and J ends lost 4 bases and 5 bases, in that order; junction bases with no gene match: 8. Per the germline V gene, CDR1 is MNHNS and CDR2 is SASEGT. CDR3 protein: CASSGQQGAGETQYF. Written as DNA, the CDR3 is TGTGCCAGCAGTGGCCAACAGGGGGCTGGGGAGACCCAGTACTTC.

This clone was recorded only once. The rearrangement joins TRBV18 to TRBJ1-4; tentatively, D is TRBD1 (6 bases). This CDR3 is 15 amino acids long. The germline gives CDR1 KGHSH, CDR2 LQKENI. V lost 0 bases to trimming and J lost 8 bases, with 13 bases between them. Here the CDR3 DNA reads TGTGCCAGCTCACCACCGTCGGGGGCCGGGGAAAAACTGTTTTTT. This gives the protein CASSPPSGAGEKLFF.

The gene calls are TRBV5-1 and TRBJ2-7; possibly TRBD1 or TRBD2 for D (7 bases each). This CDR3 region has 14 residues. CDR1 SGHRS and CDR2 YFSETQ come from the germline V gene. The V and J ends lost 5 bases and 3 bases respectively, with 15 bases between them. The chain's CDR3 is CASSRGDSNYEQYF. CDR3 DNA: TGCGCCAGCAGTCGGGGGGACAGTAACTACGAGCAGTACTTC. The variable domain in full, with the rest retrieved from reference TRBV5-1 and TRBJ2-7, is KAGVTQTPRYLIKTRGQQVTLSCSPISGHRSVSWYQQTPGQGLQFLFEYFSETQRNKGNFPGRFSGRQFSNSRSEMNVSTLELGDSALYLCASSRGDSNYEQYFGPGTRLTVT.

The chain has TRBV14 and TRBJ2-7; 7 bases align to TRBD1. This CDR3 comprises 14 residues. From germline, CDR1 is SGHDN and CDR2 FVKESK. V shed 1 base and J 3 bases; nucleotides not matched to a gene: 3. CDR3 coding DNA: TGTGCCAGCAGCCAAGGAACAGGGGTCTACGAGCAGTACTTC. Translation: CASSQGTGVYEQYF.

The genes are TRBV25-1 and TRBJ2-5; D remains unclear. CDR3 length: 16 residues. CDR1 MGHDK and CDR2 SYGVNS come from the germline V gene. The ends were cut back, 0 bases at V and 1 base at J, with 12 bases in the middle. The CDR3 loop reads CASSEYKYGFQETQYF. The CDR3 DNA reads TGTGCCAGCAGTGAATATAAGTACGGTTTCCAAGAGACCCAGTACTTC.

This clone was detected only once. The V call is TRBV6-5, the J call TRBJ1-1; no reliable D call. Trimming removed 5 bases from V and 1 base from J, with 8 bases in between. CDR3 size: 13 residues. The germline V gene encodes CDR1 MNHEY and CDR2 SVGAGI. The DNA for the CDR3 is TGTGCCAGCAGTGCCCCGGGGAACACTGAAGCTTTCTTT. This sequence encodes CASSAPGNTEAFF.

CDR3 coding DNA: TGTGCCAGCAGCCTACGACAGGGTAGCAATCAGCCCCAGCATTTT. Encoded protein: CASSLRQGSNQPQHF. The chain couples TRBV5-8 to TRBJ1-5, with 7 bases that match TRBD1. This CDR3 is 15 amino acids long. Germline V gene data show CDR1 as SGHTS and CDR2 as YDEGEE. V dropped 4 bases and J dropped 0; count of bases not matched to a gene: 4.

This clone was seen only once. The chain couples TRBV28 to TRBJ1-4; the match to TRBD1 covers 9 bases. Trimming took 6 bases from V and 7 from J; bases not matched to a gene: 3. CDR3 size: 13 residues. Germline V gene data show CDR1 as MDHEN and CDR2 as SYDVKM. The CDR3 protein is CASRGTGREKLFF. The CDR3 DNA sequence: TGTGCCAGCAGGGGGACAGGGCGTGAAAAACTGTTTTTT.

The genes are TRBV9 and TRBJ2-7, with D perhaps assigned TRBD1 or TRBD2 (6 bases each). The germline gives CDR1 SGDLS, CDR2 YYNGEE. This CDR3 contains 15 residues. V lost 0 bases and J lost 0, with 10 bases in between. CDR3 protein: CASSVGGASSYEQYF. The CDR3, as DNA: TGTGCCAGCAGCGTAGGGGGGGCTAGCTCCTACGAGCAGTACTTC.

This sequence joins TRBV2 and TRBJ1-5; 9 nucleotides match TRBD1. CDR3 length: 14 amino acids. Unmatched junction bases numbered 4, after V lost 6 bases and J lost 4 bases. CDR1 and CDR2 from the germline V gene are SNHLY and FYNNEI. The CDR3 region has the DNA TGTGCCAGCAGGGGGACAGGGACGAATCAGCCCCAGCATTTT. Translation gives CASRGTGTNQPQHF.

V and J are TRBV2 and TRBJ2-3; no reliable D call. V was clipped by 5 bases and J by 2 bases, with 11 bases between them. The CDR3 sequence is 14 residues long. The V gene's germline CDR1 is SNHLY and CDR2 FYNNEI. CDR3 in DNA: TGTGCCAGCAGTTCATCGCTACCCACAGATACGCAGTATTTT. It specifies CASSSSLPTDTQYF.

As DNA, the CDR3 is TGCGCCAGCAGTCAGATCGGGTCTGGCTACACCTTC. It specifies CASSQIGSGYTF. V is TRBV10-2 and J is TRBJ1-2; D unresolved. Germline loops: CDR1 WSHSY, CDR2 SAAADI. Trimming took off 5 bases at V and 7 bases at J, with 11 bases between the two ends. The CDR3 consists of 12 residues.

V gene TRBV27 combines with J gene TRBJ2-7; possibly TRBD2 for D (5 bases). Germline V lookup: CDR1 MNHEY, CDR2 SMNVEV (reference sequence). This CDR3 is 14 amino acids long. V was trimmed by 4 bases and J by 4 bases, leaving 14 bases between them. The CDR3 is CASSSPRVKYEQYF. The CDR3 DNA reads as TGTGCCAGCAGTTCGCCGCGGGTTAAGTACGAGCAGTACTTC.

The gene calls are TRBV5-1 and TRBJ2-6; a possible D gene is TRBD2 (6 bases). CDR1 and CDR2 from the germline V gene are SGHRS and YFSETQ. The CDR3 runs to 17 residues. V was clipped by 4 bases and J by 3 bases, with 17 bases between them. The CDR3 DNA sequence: TGCGCCAGCAGCCCATCCGGAGGGGCGGGTGGGGCCAACGTCCTGACTTTC. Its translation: CASSPSGGAGGANVLTF. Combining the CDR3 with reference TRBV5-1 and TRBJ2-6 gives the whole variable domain KAGVTQTPRYLIKTRGQQVTLSCSPISGHRSVSWYQQTPGQGLQFLFEYFSETQRNKGNFPGRFSGRQFSNSRSEMNVSTLELGDSALYLCASSPSGGAGGANVLTFGAGSRLTVL.

CDR3 sequence: CASSVARAGLTGELFF. CDR3 in DNA: TGTGCCAGCAGCGTAGCCCGGGCAGGGCTCACCGGGGAGCTGTTTTTT. This chain links TRBV5-6 with TRBJ2-2; a weak D match, TRBD1 (5 bases). The V and J ends lost 4 bases and 4 bases respectively, with 17 bases between them. CDR3 length equals 16 residues. The germline gives CDR1 SGHDT, CDR2 YYEEEE.